This TCR beta chain was recovered during a study of blood T cell repertoires in COVID-19. In the study overall: T cells, B-cell-depleted T cells, or PBMCs supplied cDNA or gDNA.

Original methodology: The assay estimated nucleated cells by amplifying reference gene primers. This table comes from immunoSEQ multiplex PCR, and its TCRdb copy is limited to in-frame clones, with some not included. V and J calls and clone size come straight from that table; D and trimming were deduced from the DNA. The sample has about 230,000 clones, around four fifths seen once. This TCR was sampled from a woman between 65 and 79 years old with active or convalescent COVID-19. Sequencing was carried out using peripheral blood.

The CDR3 coding sequence is TGTGCCAGCAGCCACGCACGGGGTACGCAGTATTTT. It is translated as CASSHARGTQYF. The chain is built from TRBV12-3 or TRBV12-4 and TRBJ2-3; D is possibly TRBD2 (5 bases). V lost 6 bases and J lost 8, with 12 bases in between. The CDR3 contains 12 residues.